This TCR beta chain originates from a study of T cells in Graves' hyperthyroidism and ophthalmopathy. The sample holds many counts of this clonotype. The source material, RNA transcripts, was used to amplify TCR beta CDR3 regions. HTBI primers were the set used in a first-round RT-PCR of the TCR CDR3. TCRdb redid the calling of the multiplex PCR reads with MiXCR, one entry per CDR3 protein. The sample contains approximately 360,000 distinct CDR3 sequences, about 15% of which appear only once. The CDR3 has 15 residues. Deletions cut 0 bases from V and 0 bases from J, with 12 bases between. CDR1 is DFQATT and CDR2 is SNEGSKA in the germline V gene (reference sequence).

Sequenced: blood. The V call is TRBV20-1, the J call TRBJ2-7; D uncertain. This clonotype was sampled from a woman under 30 with Graves' hyperthyroidism that later progressed to Graves' ophthalmopathy. The DNA of the CDR3 is TGCAGTGCTAGAGATACGAGACGTAGCTCCTACGAGCAGTACTTC. Encoded protein: CSARDTRRSSYEQYF.